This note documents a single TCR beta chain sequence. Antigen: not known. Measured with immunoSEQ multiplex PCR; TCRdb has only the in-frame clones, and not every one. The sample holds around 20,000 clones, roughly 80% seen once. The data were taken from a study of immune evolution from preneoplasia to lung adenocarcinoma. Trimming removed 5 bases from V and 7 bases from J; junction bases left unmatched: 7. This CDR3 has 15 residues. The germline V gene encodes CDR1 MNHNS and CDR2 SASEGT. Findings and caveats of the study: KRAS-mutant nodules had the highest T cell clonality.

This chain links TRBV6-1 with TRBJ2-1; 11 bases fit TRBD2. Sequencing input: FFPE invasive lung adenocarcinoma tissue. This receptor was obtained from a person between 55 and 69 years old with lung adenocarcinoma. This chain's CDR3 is CASSTTSGSSNEQFF. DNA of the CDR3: TGTGCCAGCAGTACAACTAGCGGGAGTTCTAATGAGCAGTTCTTC.